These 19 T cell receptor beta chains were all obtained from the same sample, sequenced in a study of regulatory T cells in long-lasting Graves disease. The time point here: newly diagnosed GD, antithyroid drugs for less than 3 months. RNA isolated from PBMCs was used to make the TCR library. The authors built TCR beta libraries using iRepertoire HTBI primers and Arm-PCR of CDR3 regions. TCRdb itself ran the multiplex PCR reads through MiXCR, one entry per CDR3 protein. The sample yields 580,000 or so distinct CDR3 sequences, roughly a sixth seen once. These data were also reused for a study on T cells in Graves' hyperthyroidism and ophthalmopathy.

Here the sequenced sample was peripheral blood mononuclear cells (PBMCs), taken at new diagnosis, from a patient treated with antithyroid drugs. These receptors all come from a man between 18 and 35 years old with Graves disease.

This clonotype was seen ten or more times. The CDR3 DNA reads as TGTGCCAGCAGTTACGGGGGGAACTTGCCCTACAATGAGCAGTTCTTC. Protein: CASSYGGNLPYNEQFF. The rearrangement uses TRBV6-5 and TRBJ2-1; possibly TRBD2 for D (6 bases). CDR1 MNHEY and CDR2 SVGAGI come from the germline V gene. Trimming stripped 2 bases from V and 2 bases from J, with 13 bases between. The CDR3 sequence is 16 residues long.

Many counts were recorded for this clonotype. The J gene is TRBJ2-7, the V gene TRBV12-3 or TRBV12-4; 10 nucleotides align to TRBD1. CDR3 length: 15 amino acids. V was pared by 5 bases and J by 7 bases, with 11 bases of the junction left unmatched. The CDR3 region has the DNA TGTGCCAGCAGTGGGACAGGGGCTGGCTACGCGGAGCAGTACTTC. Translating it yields CASSGTGAGYAEQYF.

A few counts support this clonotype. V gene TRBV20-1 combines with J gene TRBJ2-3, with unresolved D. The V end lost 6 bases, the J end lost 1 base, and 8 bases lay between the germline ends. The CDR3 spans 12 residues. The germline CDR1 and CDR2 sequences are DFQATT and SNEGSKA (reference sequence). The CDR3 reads CSAAPGTDTQYF. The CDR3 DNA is TGCAGTGCCGCCCCTGGCACAGATACGCAGTATTTT.

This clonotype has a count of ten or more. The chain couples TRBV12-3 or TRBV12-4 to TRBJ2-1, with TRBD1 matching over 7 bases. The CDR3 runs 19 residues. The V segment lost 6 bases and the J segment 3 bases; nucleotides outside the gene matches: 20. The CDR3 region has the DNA TGTGCCAGCAGAAATACAGGGGATCCGGCGGGCACCTACTACAATGAGCAGTTCTTC. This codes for CASRNTGDPAGTYYNEQFF.

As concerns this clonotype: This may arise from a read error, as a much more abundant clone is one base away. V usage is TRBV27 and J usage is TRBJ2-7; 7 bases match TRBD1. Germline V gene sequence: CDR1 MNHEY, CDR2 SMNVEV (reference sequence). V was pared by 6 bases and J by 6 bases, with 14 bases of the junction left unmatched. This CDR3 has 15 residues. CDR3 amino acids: CASSSTGKGTCEQYF. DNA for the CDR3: TGTGCCAGCAGCTCGACAGGGAAGGGTACCTGCGAGCAGTACTTC.

CDR3 nucleotides: TGCAGTGCTGAGGGTTTCGGCGGGAGGTCTACCTCGAGCTCCTACAATGAGCAGTTCTTC. The encoded protein is CSAEGFGGRSTSSSYNEQFF. The gene calls are TRBV20-1 and TRBJ2-1, with TRBD2 matching over 8 bases. CDR1 is DFQATT, CDR2 SNEGSKA, per germline (reference sequence). J was trimmed by 0 bases and V by 5 bases; bases with no gene match: 21. The CDR3 has 20 residues.

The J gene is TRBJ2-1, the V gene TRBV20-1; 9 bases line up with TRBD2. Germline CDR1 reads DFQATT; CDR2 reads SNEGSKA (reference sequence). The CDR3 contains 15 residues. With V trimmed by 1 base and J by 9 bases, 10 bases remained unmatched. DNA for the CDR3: TGCAGTGCTAGAGGTCGTAGCGGGAGCAGTTTTGAGCAGTTCTTC. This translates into CSARGRSGSSFEQFF.

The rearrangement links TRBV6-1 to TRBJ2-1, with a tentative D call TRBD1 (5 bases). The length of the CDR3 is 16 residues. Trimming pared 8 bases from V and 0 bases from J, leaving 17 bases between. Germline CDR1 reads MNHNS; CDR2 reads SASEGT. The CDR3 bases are TGTGCCAGCGGTAGGGGCGCCCCGAGCTCCTACAATGAGCAGTTCTTC. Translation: CASGRGAPSSYNEQFF.

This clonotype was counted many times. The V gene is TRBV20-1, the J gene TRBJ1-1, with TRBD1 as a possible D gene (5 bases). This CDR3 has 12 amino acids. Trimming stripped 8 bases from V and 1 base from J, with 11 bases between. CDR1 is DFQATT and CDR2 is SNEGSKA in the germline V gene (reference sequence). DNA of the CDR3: TGCAGTCCGGGGCAGGGGAACACTGAAGCTTTCTTT. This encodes CSPGQGNTEAFF.

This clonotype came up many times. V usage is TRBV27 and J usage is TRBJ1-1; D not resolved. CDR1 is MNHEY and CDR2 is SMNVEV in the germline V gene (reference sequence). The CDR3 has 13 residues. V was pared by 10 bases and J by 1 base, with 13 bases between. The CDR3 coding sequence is TGTGCCACTCCGGGCGACGGGAACACTGAAGCTTTCTTT. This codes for CATPGDGNTEAFF.

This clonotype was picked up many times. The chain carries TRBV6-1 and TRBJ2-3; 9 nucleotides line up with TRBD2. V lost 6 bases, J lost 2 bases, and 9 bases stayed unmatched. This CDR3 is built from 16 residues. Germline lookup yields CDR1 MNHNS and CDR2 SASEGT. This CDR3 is CASSPGLARPTDTQYF. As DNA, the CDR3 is TGTGCCAGCAGCCCCGGACTAGCGCGACCCACAGATACGCAGTATTTT.

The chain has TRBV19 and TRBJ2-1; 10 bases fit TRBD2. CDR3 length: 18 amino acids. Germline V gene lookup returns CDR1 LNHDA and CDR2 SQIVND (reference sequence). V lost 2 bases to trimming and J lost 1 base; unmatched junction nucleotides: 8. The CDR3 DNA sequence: TGTGCCAGTAGTATAAAACTAGCGGGGAGAGGATCCTACAATGAGCAGTTCTTC. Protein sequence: CASSIKLAGRGSYNEQFF.

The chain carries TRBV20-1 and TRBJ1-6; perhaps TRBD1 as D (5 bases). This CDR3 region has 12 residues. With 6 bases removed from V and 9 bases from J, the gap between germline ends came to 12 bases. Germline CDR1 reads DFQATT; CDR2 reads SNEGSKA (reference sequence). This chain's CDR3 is CSARDEVSPLHF. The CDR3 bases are TGCAGTGCAAGGGACGAGGTTTCACCCCTCCACTTT.

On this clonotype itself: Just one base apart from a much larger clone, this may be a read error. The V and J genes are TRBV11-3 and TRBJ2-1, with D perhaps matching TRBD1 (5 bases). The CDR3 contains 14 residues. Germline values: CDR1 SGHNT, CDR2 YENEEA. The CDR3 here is CASSPRAAYNEQLF. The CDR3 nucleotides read TGTGCCAGCAGTCCCAGGGCGGCCTACAATGAGCAGCTCTTC.

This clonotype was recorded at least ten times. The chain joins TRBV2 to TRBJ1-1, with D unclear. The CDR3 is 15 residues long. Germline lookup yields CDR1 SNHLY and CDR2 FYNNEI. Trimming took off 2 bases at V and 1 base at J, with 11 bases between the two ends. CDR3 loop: CASSEMGNGNTEAFF. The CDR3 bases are TGTGCCAGCAGTGAAATGGGGAATGGGAACACTGAAGCTTTCTTT.

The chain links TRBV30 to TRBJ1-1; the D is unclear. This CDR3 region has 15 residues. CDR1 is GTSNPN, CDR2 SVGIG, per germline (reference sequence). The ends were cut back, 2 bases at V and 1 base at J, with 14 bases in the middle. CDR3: CAWSTQGSGNTEAFF. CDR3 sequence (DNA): TGTGCCTGGAGTACTCAAGGGAGCGGGAACACTGAAGCTTTCTTT.

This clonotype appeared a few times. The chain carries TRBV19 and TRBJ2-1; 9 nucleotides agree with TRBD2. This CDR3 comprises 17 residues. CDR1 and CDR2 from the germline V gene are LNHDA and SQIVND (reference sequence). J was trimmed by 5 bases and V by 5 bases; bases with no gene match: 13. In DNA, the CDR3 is TGTGCCAGTAGTTCCCGGGGTAGCGGGAGAGGTAACAATGAGCAGTTCTTC. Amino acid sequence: CASSSRGSGRGNNEQFF.

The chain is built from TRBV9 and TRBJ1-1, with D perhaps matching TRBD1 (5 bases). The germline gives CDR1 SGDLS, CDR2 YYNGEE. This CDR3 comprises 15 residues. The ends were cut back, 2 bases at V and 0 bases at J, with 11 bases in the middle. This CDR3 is CASSVSDKVNTEAFF. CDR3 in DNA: TGTGCCAGCAGCGTCTCGGACAAAGTGAACACTGAAGCTTTCTTT.

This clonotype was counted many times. The CDR3 DNA reads as TGCGCCAGCAGCTTTGAGGGCGTGATGAACACTGAAGCTTTCTTT. The encoded protein is CASSFEGVMNTEAFF. The rearrangement joins TRBV5-1 to TRBJ1-1, with D hard to call. From germline, CDR1 is SGHRS and CDR2 YFSETQ. V lost 2 bases, J lost 0 bases, and 11 bases lay in between. The CDR3 has 15 amino acids. The full variable domain, rest sourced from reference TRBV5-1 and TRBJ1-1, is KAGVTQTPRYLIKTRGQQVTLSCSPISGHRSVSWYQQTPGQGLQFLFEYFSETQRNKGNFPGRFSGRQFSNSRSEMNVSTLELGDSALYLCASSFEGVMNTEAFFGQGTRLTVV.